This TCR beta chain was sequenced for a study of patients and donors after allogeneic stem cell transplantation. CDR1 and CDR2 from the germline V gene are LGHNA and YSLEER. This CDR3 has 17 residues. V shed 4 bases and J 8 bases; nucleotides not matched to a gene: 15. TCRdb called the RT-PCR reads again in MiXCR, with one record for every CDR3 protein. The sample yields around 29,000 distinct CDR3 sequences, around 33% seen once. This clonotype was recorded a few times. This TCR was sampled from a human donor who was either an allogeneic HSCT recipient or a stem cell or donor lymphocyte infusion donor (not recorded which). It is not recorded whose cells these are; they may come from a transplant donor. The J gene is TRBJ2-1, the V gene TRBV4-3, with TRBD2 matching over 9 bases. The sequenced material came from blood, either unsorted or a sorted T cell fraction (not recorded which). In DNA form, the CDR3 reads TGCGCCAGCAGCCCACGAAGCTTTGGACTAGCGATTGATGAGCAGTTCTTC. The encoded protein is CASSPRSFGLAIDEQFF.